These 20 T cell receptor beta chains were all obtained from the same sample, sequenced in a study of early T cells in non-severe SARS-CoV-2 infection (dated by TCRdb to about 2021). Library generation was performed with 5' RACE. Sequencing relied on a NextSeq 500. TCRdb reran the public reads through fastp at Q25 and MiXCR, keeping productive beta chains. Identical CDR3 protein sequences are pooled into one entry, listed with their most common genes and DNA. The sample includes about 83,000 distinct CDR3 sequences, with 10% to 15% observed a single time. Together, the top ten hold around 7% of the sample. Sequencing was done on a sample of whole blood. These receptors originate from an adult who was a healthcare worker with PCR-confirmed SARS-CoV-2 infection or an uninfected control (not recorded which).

CDR3: CASSFSAGTEAFF. CDR3 in DNA: TGTGCCAGCAGCTTTTCTGCCGGCACTGAAGCTTTCTTT. This chain connects TRBV5-5 to TRBJ1-1; unclear D gene. Between the trimmed V and J ends, which lost 2 bases and 4 bases, there was a span of 9 bases. The CDR3 runs 13 residues. Germline lookup yields CDR1 SGHKS and CDR2 YYEKEE (reference sequence).

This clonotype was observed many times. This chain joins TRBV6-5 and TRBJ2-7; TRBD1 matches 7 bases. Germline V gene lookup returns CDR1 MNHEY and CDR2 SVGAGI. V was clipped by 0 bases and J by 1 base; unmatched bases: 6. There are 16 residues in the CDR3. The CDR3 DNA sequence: TGTGCCAGCAGTTACTCTCAGGGGGACAGTTCCTACGAGCAGTACTTC. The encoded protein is CASSYSQGDSSYEQYF.

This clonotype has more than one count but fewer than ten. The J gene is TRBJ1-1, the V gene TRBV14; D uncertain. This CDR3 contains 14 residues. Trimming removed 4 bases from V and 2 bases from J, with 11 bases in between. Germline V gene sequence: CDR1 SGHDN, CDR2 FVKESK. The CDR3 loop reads CASSRYGINTEAFF. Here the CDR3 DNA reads TGTGCCAGCAGCCGCTACGGCATAAACACTGAAGCTTTCTTT.

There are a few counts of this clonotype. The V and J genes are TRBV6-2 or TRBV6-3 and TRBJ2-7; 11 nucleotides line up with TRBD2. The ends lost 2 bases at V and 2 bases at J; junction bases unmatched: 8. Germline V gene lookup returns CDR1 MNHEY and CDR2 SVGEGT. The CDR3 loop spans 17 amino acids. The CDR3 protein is CASSYPHSGRAPYEQYF. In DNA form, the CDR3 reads TGTGCCAGCAGTTACCCCCATAGCGGGAGGGCCCCCTACGAGCAGTACTTC.

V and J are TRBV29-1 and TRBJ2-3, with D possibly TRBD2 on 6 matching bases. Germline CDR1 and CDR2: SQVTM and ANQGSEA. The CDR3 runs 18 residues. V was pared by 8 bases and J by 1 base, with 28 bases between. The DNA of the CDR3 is TGCAGCTCTAGGACTAAAATAAGGGACCCCAGGGGCACAGATACGCAGTATTTT. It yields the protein CSSRTKIRDPRGTDTQYF.

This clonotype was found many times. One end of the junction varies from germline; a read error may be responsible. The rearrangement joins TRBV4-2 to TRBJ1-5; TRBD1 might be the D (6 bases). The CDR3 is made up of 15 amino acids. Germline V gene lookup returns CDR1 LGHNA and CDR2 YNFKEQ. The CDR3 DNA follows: TGTCCCAGCAGCCTAGCCGGACAGAGCAATCAGCCCCAGCATTTT. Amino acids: CPSSLAGQSNQPQHF.

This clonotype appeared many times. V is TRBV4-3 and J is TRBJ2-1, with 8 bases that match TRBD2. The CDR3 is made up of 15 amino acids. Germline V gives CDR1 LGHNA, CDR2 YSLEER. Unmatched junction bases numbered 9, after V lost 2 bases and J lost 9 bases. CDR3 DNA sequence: TGCGCCAGCAGCCAACTGAGCGGGAGAGTGGGTGAGCAGTTCTTC. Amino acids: CASSQLSGRVGEQFF.

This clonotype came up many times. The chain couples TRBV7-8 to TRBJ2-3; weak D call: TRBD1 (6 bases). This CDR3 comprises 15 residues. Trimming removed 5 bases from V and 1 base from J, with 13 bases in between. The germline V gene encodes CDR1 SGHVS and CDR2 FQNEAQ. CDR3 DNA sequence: TGTGCCAGCAGCAAACAGGGCTTGGGCACAGATACGCAGTATTTT. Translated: CASSKQGLGTDTQYF. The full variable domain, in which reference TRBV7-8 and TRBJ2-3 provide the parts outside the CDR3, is GAGVSQSPRYKVAKRGQDVALRCDPISGHVSLFWYQQALGQGPEFLTYFQNEAQLDKSGLPSDRFFAERPEGSVSTLKIQRTQQEDSAVYLCASSKQGLGTDTQYFGPGTRLTVL.

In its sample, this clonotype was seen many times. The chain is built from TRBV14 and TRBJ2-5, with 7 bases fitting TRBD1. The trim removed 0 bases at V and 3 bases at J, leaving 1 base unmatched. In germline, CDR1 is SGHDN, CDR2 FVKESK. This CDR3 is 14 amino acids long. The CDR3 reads CASSQDRGKETQYF. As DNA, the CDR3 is TGTGCCAGCAGCCAAGACAGGGGGAAAGAGACCCAGTACTTC.

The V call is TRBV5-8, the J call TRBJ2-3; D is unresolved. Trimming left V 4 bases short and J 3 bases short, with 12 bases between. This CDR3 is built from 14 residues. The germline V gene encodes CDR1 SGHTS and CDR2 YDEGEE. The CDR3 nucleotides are TGTGCCAGCAGCCGAGATTGGGATACAGATACGCAGTATTTT. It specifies CASSRDWDTDTQYF.

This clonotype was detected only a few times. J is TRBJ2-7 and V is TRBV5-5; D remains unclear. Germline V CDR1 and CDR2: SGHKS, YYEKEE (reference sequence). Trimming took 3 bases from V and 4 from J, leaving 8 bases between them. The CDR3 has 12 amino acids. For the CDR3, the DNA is TGTGCCAGCAGCTCCTCAAGATACGAGCAGTACTTC. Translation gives CASSSSRYEQYF.

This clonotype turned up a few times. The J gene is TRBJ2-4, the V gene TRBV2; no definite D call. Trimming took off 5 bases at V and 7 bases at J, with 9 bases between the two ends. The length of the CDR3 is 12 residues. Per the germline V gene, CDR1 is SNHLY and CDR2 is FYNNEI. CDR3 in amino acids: CASSLDENIQYF. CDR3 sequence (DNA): TGTGCCAGCAGTTTGGATGAGAACATTCAGTACTTC.

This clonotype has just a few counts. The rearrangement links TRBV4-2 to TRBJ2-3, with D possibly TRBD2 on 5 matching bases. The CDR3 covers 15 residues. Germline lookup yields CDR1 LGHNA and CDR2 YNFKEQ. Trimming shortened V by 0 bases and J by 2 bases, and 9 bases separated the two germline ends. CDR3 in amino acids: CASSQDRRITDTQYF. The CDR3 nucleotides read TGTGCCAGCAGCCAAGATCGGAGGATCACAGATACGCAGTATTTT.

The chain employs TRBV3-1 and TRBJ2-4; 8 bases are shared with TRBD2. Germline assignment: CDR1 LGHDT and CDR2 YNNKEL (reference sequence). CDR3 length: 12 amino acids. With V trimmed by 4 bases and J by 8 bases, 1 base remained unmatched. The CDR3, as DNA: TGTGCCAGCAGCCCCGGGGGGGACATTCAGTACTTC. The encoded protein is CASSPGGDIQYF.

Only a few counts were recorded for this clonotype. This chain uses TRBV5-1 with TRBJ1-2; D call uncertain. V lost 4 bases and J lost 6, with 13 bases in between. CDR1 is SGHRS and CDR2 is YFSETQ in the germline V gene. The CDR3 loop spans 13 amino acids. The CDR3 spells CASSATRLDGYTF. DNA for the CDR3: TGCGCCAGCAGCGCGACCCGGCTCGATGGCTACACCTTC. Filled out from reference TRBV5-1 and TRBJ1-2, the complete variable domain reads KAGVTQTPRYLIKTRGQQVTLSCSPISGHRSVSWYQQTPGQGLQFLFEYFSETQRNKGNFPGRFSGRQFSNSRSEMNVSTLELGDSALYLCASSATRLDGYTFGSGTRLTVV.

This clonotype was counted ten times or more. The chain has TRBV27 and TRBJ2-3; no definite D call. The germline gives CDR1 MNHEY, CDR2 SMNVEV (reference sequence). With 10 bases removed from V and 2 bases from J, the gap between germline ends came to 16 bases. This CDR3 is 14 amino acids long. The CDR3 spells CATALRGITDTQYF. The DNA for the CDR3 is TGTGCCACTGCCCTCAGAGGAATCACAGATACGCAGTATTTT.

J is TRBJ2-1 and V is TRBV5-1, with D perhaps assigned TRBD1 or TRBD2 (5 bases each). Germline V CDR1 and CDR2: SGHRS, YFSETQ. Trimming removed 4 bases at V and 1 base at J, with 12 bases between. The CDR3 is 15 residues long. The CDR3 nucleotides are TGCGCCAGCAGCCCCCGGGACCGATCCTACAATGAGCAGTTCTTC. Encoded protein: CASSPRDRSYNEQFF.

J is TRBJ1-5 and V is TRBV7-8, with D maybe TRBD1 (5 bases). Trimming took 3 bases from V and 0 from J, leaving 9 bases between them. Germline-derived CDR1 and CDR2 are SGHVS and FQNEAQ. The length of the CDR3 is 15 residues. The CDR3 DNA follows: TGTGCCAGCAGCTTTGGACAAAGTAGCAATCAGCCCCAGCATTTT. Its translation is CASSFGQSSNQPQHF.

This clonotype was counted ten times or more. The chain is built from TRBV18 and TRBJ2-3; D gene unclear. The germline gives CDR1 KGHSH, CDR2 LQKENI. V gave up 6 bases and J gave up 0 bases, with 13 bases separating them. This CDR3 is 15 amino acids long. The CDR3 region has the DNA TGTGCCAGCTCCCCCCTCCGCGAGAGCACAGATACGCAGTATTTT. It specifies CASSPLRESTDTQYF.

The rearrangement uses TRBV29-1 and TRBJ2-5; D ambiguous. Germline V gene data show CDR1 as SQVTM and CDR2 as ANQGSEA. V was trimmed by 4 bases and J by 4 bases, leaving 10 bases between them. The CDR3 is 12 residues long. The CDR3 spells CSVVGGAETQYF. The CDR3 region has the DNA TGCAGCGTTGTGGGTGGTGCAGAGACCCAGTACTTC.